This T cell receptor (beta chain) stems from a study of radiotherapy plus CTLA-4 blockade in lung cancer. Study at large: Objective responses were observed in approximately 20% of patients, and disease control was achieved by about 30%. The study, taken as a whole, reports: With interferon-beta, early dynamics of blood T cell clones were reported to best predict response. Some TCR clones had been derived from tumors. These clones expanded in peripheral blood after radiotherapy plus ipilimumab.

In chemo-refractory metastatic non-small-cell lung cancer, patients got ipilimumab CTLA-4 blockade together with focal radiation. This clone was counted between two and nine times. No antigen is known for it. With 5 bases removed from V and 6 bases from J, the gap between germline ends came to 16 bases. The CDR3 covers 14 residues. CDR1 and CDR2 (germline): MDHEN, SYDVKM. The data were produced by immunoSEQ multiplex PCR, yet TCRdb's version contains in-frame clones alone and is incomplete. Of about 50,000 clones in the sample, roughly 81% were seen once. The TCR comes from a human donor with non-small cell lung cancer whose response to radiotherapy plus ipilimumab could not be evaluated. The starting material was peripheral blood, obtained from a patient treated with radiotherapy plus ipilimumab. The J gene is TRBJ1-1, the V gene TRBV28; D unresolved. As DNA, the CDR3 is TGTGCCAGCAGTCCGCGCGGGGAGGCGTCTGAAGCTTTCTTT. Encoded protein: CASSPRGEASEAFF. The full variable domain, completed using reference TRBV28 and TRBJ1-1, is DVKVTQSSRYLVKRTGEKVFLECVQDMDHENMFWYRQDPGLGLRLIYFSYDVKMKEKGDIPEGYSVSREKKERFSLILESASTNQTSMYLCASSPRGEASEAFFGQGTRLTVV.